These 9 T cell receptor beta chains originate from one sample sequenced in a study of vaccination effects on CD4 cells after COVID-19. With the ViraFEST assay, the study expanded antigen-specific CD4+ T cells using viral peptide pools, then sequenced them. The culture ran for roughly ten days before CD4+ T cells were isolated. This individual contracted SARS-CoV-2 between March and December 2020, as verified by PCR. Method: immunoSEQ multiplex PCR; TCRdb's copy keeps in-frame clones and lacks some. The sample includes more than 20,000 clones, 69% of them seen just once. The antigens for these receptors are not known. The sequencing here drew on CD4+ T cells from PBMCs cultured with SARS-CoV-2 spike peptides, taken before COVID-19 vaccination. Receptor source: a human donor who had a prior SARS-CoV-2 infection.

The chain employs TRBV6-6 and TRBJ2-7, with TRBD2 identical over 10 bases. Germline V CDR1 and CDR2: MNHNY, SVGAGI (reference sequence). With V trimmed by 3 bases and J by 2 bases, 7 bases remained unmatched. This CDR3 has 16 amino acids. As DNA, the CDR3 is TGTGCCAGCAGTTATTTCACTAGCGGGATCACCTACGAGCAGTACTTC. Translating it yields CASSYFTSGITYEQYF.

In its sample, this clone was seen a few times. The chain links TRBV4-1 to TRBJ2-7; 7 positions match TRBD1. V trimming: 0 bases; J trimming: 1 base; junction bases outside the gene matches: 3. The germline gives CDR1 MGHRA, CDR2 YSYEKL. The CDR3 spans 15 residues. The CDR3 is CASSQDLGQSYEQYF. CDR3 DNA sequence: TGCGCCAGCAGCCAAGATCTGGGACAGTCCTACGAGCAGTACTTC.

The V and J genes are TRBV2 and TRBJ2-5, with a weak D call TRBD1 (6 bases). This CDR3 comprises 14 residues. Germline loops: CDR1 SNHLY, CDR2 FYNNEI. V shed 7 bases and J shed 0 bases, with 12 bases lying between them. CDR3 residues: CASNRDTNQETQYF. The CDR3 bases are TGTGCCAGCAACAGGGACACGAACCAAGAGACCCAGTACTTC. The complete variable domain, with remaining parts taken from reference TRBV2 and TRBJ2-5, reads EPEVTQTPSHQVTQMGQEVILRCVPISNHLYFYWYRQILGQKVEFLVSFYNNEISEKSEIFDDQFSVERPDGSNFTLKIRSTKLEDSAMYFCASNRDTNQETQYFGPGTRLLVL.

In its sample, this clone was seen a few times. In DNA form, the CDR3 reads TGTGCCAGCAGCCTGGAGGGAATCTCGAACACCGGGGAGCTGTTTTTT. It is translated as CASSLEGISNTGELFF. This chain uses TRBV2 with TRBJ2-2, with D perhaps matching TRBD2 (6 bases). Trimming left V 6 bases short and J 0 bases short, with 14 bases between. This CDR3 region has 16 residues. Germline-derived CDR1 and CDR2 are SNHLY and FYNNEI.

V is TRBV29-1 and J is TRBJ1-1; D perhaps matches TRBD1 (5 bases). The CDR3 is made up of 13 amino acids. V shed 6 bases and J shed 1 base, with 12 bases lying between them. From germline, CDR1 is SQVTM and CDR2 ANQGSEA. The CDR3 sequence is CSVQKQENTEAFF. The CDR3 nucleotides are TGCAGCGTACAAAAACAGGAGAACACTGAAGCTTTCTTT.

This clone was observed a few times. V and J are TRBV7-8 and TRBJ2-7; no firm D call. The V and J ends lost 5 bases and 5 bases respectively, with 13 bases between them. The germline gives CDR1 SGHVS, CDR2 FQNEAQ. This CDR3 is built from 13 residues. CDR3 in amino acids: CASSRRLSDEQYF. The CDR3 coding sequence is TGTGCCAGCAGCAGGCGGTTGTCAGACGAGCAGTACTTC.

V and J are TRBV28 and TRBJ2-3; D is possibly TRBD1 or TRBD2 (5 bases each). V lost 9 bases and J lost 1, with 17 bases in between. The CDR3 has 15 residues. Germline V gives CDR1 MDHEN, CDR2 SYDVKM. The chain's CDR3 is CASSSGRVGTDTQYF. CDR3 nucleotide sequence: TGTGCCAGTTCCTCGGGGCGAGTTGGCACAGATACGCAGTATTTT.

In its sample, this clone was seen a few times. The chain employs TRBV11-2 and TRBJ2-7; D ambiguous. This CDR3 contains 13 residues. With 3 bases removed from V and 1 base from J, the gap between germline ends came to 7 bases. Germline assignment: CDR1 SGHAT and CDR2 FQNNGV. DNA for the CDR3: TGTGCCAGCAGCTTCGGCCTATCCTACGAGCAGTACTTC. This translates into CASSFGLSYEQYF.

The rearrangement links TRBV28 to TRBJ1-5, with 9 bases that match TRBD1. CDR1 and CDR2 from the germline V gene are MDHEN and SYDVKM. The J segment lost 4 bases and the V segment lost 6 bases, leaving 10 bases of the junction unmatched. The CDR3 length is 16 residues. CDR3 loop: CASRPEGQGKNQPQHF. Here the CDR3 DNA reads TGTGCCAGCAGGCCCGAGGGACAGGGTAAAAATCAGCCCCAGCATTTT.